Described below is a single T cell receptor beta chain sequence and its context. This clonotype was counted ten times or more. The target of this receptor is not known. No base quality information exists; no much larger clone differs at one position. The sample is drawn from a study of T cell repertoires in cytomegalovirus infection (dated by TCRdb to the late 2010s). A note on the overall study: Donor HLA type was relevant to the analysis, because carriage of CMV infection together with the matching HLA type was indicated by public TCR beta signatures. The paper as a whole reports these results and caveats: In the ex vivo response, HLA-C-restricted CMV-specific TCR beta clonotypes were dominant, and in two of eight donors the single most frequent clonotype came from this HLA-C-restricted group. In both this cohort and an independent cohort of under 450 donors, the cumulative frequency of public TCR beta family members distinguished carriers of CMV infection plus the relevant HLA type.

The data were produced on an Illumina HiSeq 1500. TCRdb reprocessing: public reads trimmed at Q25 with fastp, clones called with MiXCR, in-frame beta chains kept. CDR3 protein sequences are deduplicated, and each keeps its most common genes and DNA. The sample includes about 490,000 distinct CDR3 sequences, with roughly 12% observed a single time. Roughly 10% of the sample comes from the top ten. From V the trimming removes 5 bases and from J it removes 4 bases, while the gene matches leave 17 bases of the junction unaccounted for. The germline V gene sets CDR1 to SGHVS and CDR2 to FNYEAQ. The CDR3 contains 18 residues, cysteine and phenylalanine counted. The sequence is cut down to CDR3 DNA, 54 bases in frame from base 1.

This sequence originates from a human donor in good health (CMV status not recorded). Some clones in this sample may be carry-over from other donors' samples. The chain uses TRBV7-6 and TRBJ1-1, and TRBD1 matches 9 of the central bases. Specimen: PBMCs. In nucleotide form, the sequence is TGTGCCAGCAGCCAATTTAGACAGGGGGAAAATTGGGGCACTGAAGCTTTCTTT. This codes for CASSQFRQGENWGTEAFF.